This TCR beta chain comes out of a study of cytotoxic CD8 clonotypes in ibrutinib-treated CLL. Study information: Productive templates per sample averaged about 260,000; productive rearrangements, 75,000 to 100,000.

Profiling relied on immunoSEQ multiplex PCR, and the TCRdb table lists in-frame clones only, not all of them. Here the sample spans more than 150,000 clones, around three quarters being singletons. Comment on this clone: Its specificity is not known.

Overall study findings and caveats: Public clonotypes occurred uncommonly; on treatment, they contracted or remained stable.

Germline CDR1 SGHAT, CDR2 FQNNGV. V trimming: 4 bases; J trimming: 6 bases; junction bases outside the gene matches: 4. This CDR3 has 13 residues. This clonotype was sampled from a human donor with chronic lymphocytic leukemia. The J gene is TRBJ1-1, the V gene TRBV11-2, with 8 bases identical to TRBD1. The sample was PBMCs, taken after 24 months of ibrutinib treatment. The CDR3 DNA reads as TGTGCCAGCAGCTGGACAGGGAAGGCTGAAGCTTTCTTT. Its translation: CASSWTGKAEAFF.